What follows are 29 T cell receptor beta chains derived from one specimen sequenced in a study of blood T cell repertoires in COVID-19. Only in-frame clones appear in the TCRdb table, and some are missing; sequencing was by immunoSEQ multiplex PCR. The sample carries about 140,000 clones, about 87% recorded once. Sequencing input: peripheral blood. All receptors derive from a human donor with COVID-19, enrolled during active disease. The donor label of this sample is uncertain.

The chain carries TRBV11-2 and TRBJ1-1, with 9 bases identical to TRBD1. From germline, CDR1 is SGHAT and CDR2 FQNNGV. The CDR3 contains 16 residues. V dropped 3 bases and J dropped 3; count of bases not matched to a gene: 8. The CDR3 loop is CASSFLQGAADTEAFF. CDR3 in DNA: TGTGCCAGCAGCTTCCTACAGGGGGCGGCGGACACTGAAGCTTTCTTT.

The chain is built from TRBV6-5 and TRBJ2-3, with a weak D call TRBD1 (6 bases). The CDR3 consists of 14 residues. V was shortened by 5 bases and J by 2 bases, with 11 bases between the two germline ends. Germline lookup yields CDR1 MNHEY and CDR2 SVGAGI. The CDR3 DNA follows: TGTGCCAGCAGTACCGGGACACCCACAGATACGCAGTATTTT. It yields the protein CASSTGTPTDTQYF.

The chain carries TRBV7-9 and TRBJ1-5; 9 bases map to TRBD1. Per germline, CDR1 SEHNR and CDR2 FQNEAQ (reference sequence). With 5 bases clipped from V and 6 bases from J, the junction kept 5 bases outside the gene matches. The CDR3 loop spans 14 amino acids. In DNA, the CDR3 is TGTGCCAGCAGCCCGGGGACAGGGTTTCAGCCCCAGCATTTT. Translation: CASSPGTGFQPQHF. Based on the CDR3 plus reference TRBV7-9 and TRBJ1-5, the full variable domain is DTGVSQNPRHKITKRGQNVTFRCDPISEHNRLYWYRQTLGQGPEFLTYFQNEAQLEKSRLLSDRFSAERPKGSFSTLEIQRTEQGDSAMYLCASSPGTGFQPQHFGDGTRLSIL.

CDR3 nucleotide sequence: TGTGCCAGCAGCCAGGGACTCTTGGGGCTCTATGGCTACACCTTC. Translation gives CASSQGLLGLYGYTF. This chain links TRBV2 with TRBJ1-2; TRBD1 is a possible D gene (5 bases). The CDR3 consists of 15 residues. Germline assignment: CDR1 SNHLY and CDR2 FYNNEI. The ends were cut back, 6 bases at V and 4 bases at J, with 18 bases in the middle.

The chain combines TRBV3-1 (or the pseudogene TRBV3-2) with TRBJ1-6; no reliable D call. The germline V gene encodes CDR1 LGHDT and CDR2 YNNKEL (reference sequence). The ends were cut back, 0 bases at V and 9 bases at J, with 6 bases in the middle. This CDR3 is 13 amino acids long. CDR3 sequence (DNA): TGTGCCAGCAGCCAAGATCTCAGTTCACCCCTCCACTTT. Translating gives CASSQDLSSPLHF.

V is TRBV2 and J is TRBJ2-7; 8 positions agree with TRBD2. Germline V gene lookup returns CDR1 SNHLY and CDR2 FYNNEI. V shed 5 bases, J shed 4 bases, and the junction held 13 bases outside the gene matches. The CDR3 is 16 residues long. CDR3 region: CASSKPPAGETYEQYF. CDR3 in DNA: TGTGCCAGCAGTAAACCCCCAGCGGGAGAAACGTACGAGCAGTACTTC.

This sequence joins TRBV20-1 and TRBJ1-2; tentative D call: TRBD1 (5 bases). Germline lookup yields CDR1 DFQATT and CDR2 SNEGSKA (reference sequence). CDR3 length equals 10 residues. The CDR3 loop reads CRTGDYGYTF. For the CDR3, the DNA is TGCAGAACGGGGGACTATGGCTACACCTTC.

This clone was counted a single time. The chain employs TRBV24-1 and TRBJ1-2; the D gene is possibly TRBD1 (5 bases). The germline V gene has CDR1 KGHDR and CDR2 SFDVKD. Trimming removed 4 bases at V and 4 bases at J, with 9 bases between. CDR3 length: 13 amino acids. The CDR3 coding sequence is TGTGCCACCAGTGAGGGGCAGGGCTATGGCTACACCTTC. Translation: CATSEGQGYGYTF.

The chain uses TRBV19 and TRBJ2-7, with TRBD1 matching over 7 bases. The CDR3 length is 14 residues. CDR1 and CDR2 from the germline V gene are LNHDA and SQIVND (reference sequence). The V gene end was trimmed by 5 bases and the J gene end by 2 bases; junction bases not matched to a gene: 6. CDR3 sequence (DNA): TGTGCCAGTAGTCCTGCAGGGGGAACCTACGAGCAGTACTTC. Its translation: CASSPAGGTYEQYF. The entire variable domain, with the rest obtained from reference TRBV19 and TRBJ2-7, is as follows: DGGITQSPKYLFRKEGQNVTLSCEQNLNHDAMYWYRQDPGQGLRLIYYSQIVNDFQKGDIAEGYSVSREKKESFPLTVTSAQKNPTAFYLCASSPAGGTYEQYFGPGTRLTVT.

The chain carries TRBV19 and TRBJ2-5, with D tentatively TRBD2 (5 bases). The V end was cut by 3 bases, the J end by 5 bases, with 13 bases between. From germline, CDR1 is LNHDA and CDR2 SQIVND (reference sequence). The CDR3 length is 14 residues. CDR3: CASSMEVGSETQYF. As DNA, the CDR3 is TGTGCCAGTAGTATGGAGGTTGGTTCTGAGACCCAGTACTTC.

This clone was counted once. The rearrangement joins TRBV5-1 to TRBJ2-7; 8 nucleotides line up with TRBD2. Germline trimming cut 2 bases from V and 2 bases from J; bases unmatched to any gene: 3. The CDR3 runs 14 residues. Germline CDR1 reads SGHRS; CDR2 reads YFSETQ. The CDR3 sequence: CASSFGGRTYEQYF. The CDR3 nucleotides read TGCGCCAGCAGCTTTGGCGGGAGGACCTACGAGCAGTACTTC.

The chain links TRBV19 to TRBJ1-5, with D perhaps TRBD1 (5 bases). The CDR3 is made up of 17 amino acids. V dropped 6 bases and J dropped 2 bases, with 20 bases sitting between them. CDR1 LNHDA and CDR2 SQIVND come from the germline V gene (reference sequence). CDR3 sequence reads: CASSIHWGGNGNQPQHF. CDR3 coding DNA: TGTGCCAGTAGCATCCACTGGGGGGGGAATGGCAATCAGCCCCAGCATTTT.

The CDR3 region has the DNA TGCAGCGTTTACGCGAGGACTAGCTCCTACGAGCAGTACTTC. This sequence encodes CSVYARTSSYEQYF. The rearrangement joins TRBV29-1 to TRBJ2-7; 7 nucleotides agree with TRBD2. The V gene's germline CDR1 is SQVTM and CDR2 ANQGSEA. The trim removed 5 bases at V and 0 bases at J, leaving 7 bases unmatched. CDR3 size: 14 residues.

The V call is TRBV6-5, the J call TRBJ1-2, with TRBD1 matching over 8 bases. The CDR3 covers 14 residues. Trimming removed 5 bases from V and 8 bases from J; junction bases left unmatched: 10. Germline assignment: CDR1 MNHEY and CDR2 SVGAGI. The CDR3 protein is CASSRQGKLEGYTF. The CDR3 DNA is TGTGCCAGCAGTCGACAGGGGAAGTTGGAGGGCTACACCTTC.

The J gene is TRBJ1-1, the V gene TRBV7-9; D may be TRBD1 (5 bases). Germline values: CDR1 SEHNR, CDR2 FQNEAQ (reference sequence). The V end was cut by 2 bases, the J end by 0 bases, with 13 bases between. CDR3 length: 16 residues. The CDR3 here is CASSLTRVTMNTEAFF. In nucleotides, the CDR3 is TGTGCCAGCAGCTTAACCAGGGTTACCATGAACACTGAAGCTTTCTTT. Filled out from reference TRBV7-9 and TRBJ1-1, the complete variable domain reads DTGVSQNPRHKITKRGQNVTFRCDPISEHNRLYWYRQTLGQGPEFLTYFQNEAQLEKSRLLSDRFSAERPKGSFSTLEIQRTEQGDSAMYLCASSLTRVTMNTEAFFGQGTRLTVV.

The V call is TRBV2, the J call TRBJ1-1; TRBD1 matches at 7 bases. There are 12 residues in the CDR3. V was clipped by 7 bases and J by 6 bases; unmatched bases: 5. CDR1 and CDR2 (germline): SNHLY, FYNNEI. The CDR3 DNA sequence: TGTGCCAGCACGATAGGGGGCCCTGAAGCTTTCTTT. This codes for CASTIGGPEAFF.

The chain couples TRBV25-1 to TRBJ2-7; D remains ambiguous. Germline V lookup: CDR1 MGHDK, CDR2 SYGVNS. Trimming took off 2 bases at V and 5 bases at J, with 10 bases between the two ends. This CDR3 spans 13 amino acids. This CDR3 is CASSEKSGNEQYF. The CDR3 DNA is TGTGCCAGCAGTGAAAAGTCGGGTAACGAGCAGTACTTC.

The V and J genes are TRBV9 and TRBJ2-2; the D gene is possibly TRBD1 (5 bases). V lost 4 bases, J lost 7 bases, and 11 bases lay in between. Germline V gene lookup returns CDR1 SGDLS and CDR2 YYNGEE. This CDR3 is built from 13 residues. CDR3 in amino acids: CASSTGRRGELFF. As DNA, the CDR3 is TGTGCCAGCAGCACAGGACGACGCGGGGAGCTGTTTTTT.

This rearrangement joins TRBV7-9 to TRBJ2-1, with unresolved D. Germline CDR1 SEHNR, CDR2 FQNEAQ (reference sequence). V lost 1 base to trimming and J lost 9 bases, with 13 bases between them. The CDR3 length is 14 residues. The CDR3 loop reads CASSLVDVVREQFF. CDR3 DNA sequence: TGTGCCAGCAGCTTAGTAGATGTAGTCCGTGAGCAGTTCTTC.

This chain uses TRBV19 with TRBJ1-5; a possible D gene is TRBD1 (6 bases). Germline assignment: CDR1 LNHDA and CDR2 SQIVND (reference sequence). This CDR3 region has 19 residues. Deletions cut 10 bases from V and 0 bases from J, with 28 bases between. CDR3 sequence (DNA): TGTGCCACCCAAGTCGCCCCCGGGACAACGGGTTATAGCAATCAGCCCCAGCATTTT. It is translated as CATQVAPGTTGYSNQPQHF. Full variable domain (missing parts from reference TRBV19 and TRBJ1-5): DGGITQSPKYLFRKEGQNVTLSCEQNLNHDAMYWYRQDPGQGLRLIYYSQIVNDFQKGDIAEGYSVSREKKESFPLTVTSAQKNPTAFYLCATQVAPGTTGYSNQPQHFGDGTRLSIL.

The rearrangement uses TRBV6-4 and TRBJ2-1, with D possibly being TRBD2 (5 bases). Trimming shortened V by 3 bases and J by 8 bases, and 11 bases separated the two germline ends. The V gene's germline CDR1 is MRHNA and CDR2 SNTAGT. This CDR3 spans 13 amino acids. The CDR3 protein is CASSESEEDEQFF. CDR3 coding DNA: TGTGCCAGCAGTGAGTCCGAGGAGGATGAGCAGTTCTTC.

This clone was observed once. The gene calls are TRBV7-2 and TRBJ2-3; 9 bases agree with TRBD2. The CDR3 is 16 residues long. Looked up from germline, CDR1 is SGHTA and CDR2 is FQGNSA. V dropped 1 base and J dropped 7; count of bases not matched to a gene: 9. The CDR3 is CASSLGRGGLSHTQYF. The CDR3 DNA is TGTGCCAGCAGCTTAGGGCGGGGGGGTTTGTCTCATACGCAGTATTTT.

DNA of the CDR3: TGTGCCAGTAGTACGGACAGGGAGGGGGCTGAAGCTTTCTTT. It translates to CASSTDREGAEAFF. The chain employs TRBV19 and TRBJ1-1; 8 bases match TRBD1. The CDR3 contains 14 residues. Germline V gene data show CDR1 as LNHDA and CDR2 as SQIVND (reference sequence). The V and J ends lost 4 bases and 6 bases, in that order; junction bases with no gene match: 7.

The chain carries TRBV5-4 and TRBJ2-3, with 7 bases lining up with TRBD2. V gave up 0 bases and J gave up 2 bases; unmatched junction bases: 9. CDR3 length equals 17 residues. CDR1 is SGHNT, CDR2 YYREEE, per germline (reference sequence). This CDR3 is CASSLGGAGRATDTQYF. The CDR3 DNA reads TGTGCCAGCAGCTTGGGCGGCGCGGGGAGGGCCACAGATACGCAGTATTTT.

The chain has TRBV21-1 and TRBJ2-7; the table's D call, TRBD1, has no DNA check behind it. TRBV21-1 has pseudogene status. The CDR3 loop spans 15 amino acids. CDR3 DNA: TGTGCCAGCAACCCAGGCGTTGGGTCTTCCTACGAGCAGTACTTC. This gives the protein CASNPGVGSSYEQYF.

This clone was detected once. The chain employs TRBV2 and TRBJ1-6; 8 bases are shared with TRBD1. Germline CDR1 reads SNHLY; CDR2 reads FYNNEI. CDR3 length: 15 residues. V was pared by 5 bases and J by 10 bases, with 10 bases of the junction left unmatched. The CDR3 reads CASSSGQGLGSPLHF. The CDR3 DNA is TGTGCCAGCAGTTCCGGACAGGGACTTGGGTCACCCCTCCACTTT. The full variable domain, completed using reference TRBV2 and TRBJ1-6, is EPEVTQTPSHQVTQMGQEVILRCVPISNHLYFYWYRQILGQKVEFLVSFYNNEISEKSEIFDDQFSVERPDGSNFTLKIRSTKLEDSAMYFCASSSGQGLGSPLHFGNGTRLTVT.

This clone was seen a single time. The genes are TRBV7-3 and TRBJ1-2; D might be TRBD1 (6 bases). CDR3 length: 18 residues. Germline V gene data show CDR1 as SGHTA and CDR2 as FQGTGA. V lost 4 bases to trimming and J lost 0 bases, with 21 bases between them. The CDR3 region is CASSSFTGPGKANYGYTF. The CDR3 bases are TGTGCCAGCAGCTCCTTCACAGGGCCGGGTAAGGCTAACTATGGCTACACCTTC.

DNA for the CDR3: TGCGCCAGCAGCTTCTCTGGGGGCTATGGTGAAAAACTGTTTTTT. Amino acid sequence: CASSFSGGYGEKLFF. The rearrangement links TRBV5-1 to TRBJ1-4; weak D call: TRBD1 (6 bases). CDR1 is SGHRS, CDR2 YFSETQ, per germline. Trimming took 2 bases from V and 7 from J, leaving 15 bases between them. The CDR3 covers 15 residues.

V gene TRBV5-1 combines with J gene TRBJ1-5, with D possibly being TRBD1 (5 bases). Trimming removed 3 bases at V and 6 bases at J, with 13 bases between. This CDR3 comprises 14 residues. Germline loops: CDR1 SGHRS, CDR2 YFSETQ. CDR3 loop: CASSWGGVGQPQHF. The DNA for the CDR3 is TGCGCCAGCAGCTGGGGAGGGGTCGGTCAGCCCCAGCATTTT.